The next 28 T cell receptor beta chains were all read from a single sample in a study of blood T cell repertoires in COVID-19. Here immunoSEQ multiplex PCR was the method, and the copy in TCRdb shows in-frame clones only, minus some. The sample shows about 220,000 clones, 75% to 90% of them seen only once. Sequenced material: PBMCs or T cells enriched from blood (not recorded which). The receptors were gathered from a woman in her thirties or forties with acute COVID-19.

The V gene is TRBV2, the J gene TRBJ2-7; D possibly corresponds to TRBD1 (5 bases). Germline CDR1 and CDR2: SNHLY and FYNNEI. This CDR3 contains 12 residues. V lost 8 bases, J lost 6 bases, and 14 bases lay in between. This CDR3 is CASGRERSEQYV. CDR3 bases: TGTGCCAGCGGCAGGGAAAGATCCGAGCAGTACGTC.

The V and J genes are TRBV5-1 and TRBJ1-3; TRBD1 might be the D (6 bases). Per the germline V gene, CDR1 is SGHRS and CDR2 is YFSETQ. V shed 4 bases and J shed 0 bases, with 8 bases lying between them. CDR3 size: 14 residues. CDR3 sequence reads: CASSLDSSGNTIYF. The CDR3 DNA reads as TGCGCCAGCAGCCTGGACAGCTCTGGAAACACCATATATTTT.

The chain has TRBV10-2 and TRBJ2-1; possibly TRBD1 for D (6 bases). CDR1 and CDR2 (germline): WSHSY, SAAADI. V was pared by 8 bases and J by 0 bases, with 17 bases between. This CDR3 spans 16 amino acids. This chain's CDR3 is CASATWAGVSYNEQFF. DNA of the CDR3: TGCGCCAGCGCCACCTGGGCAGGGGTCTCCTACAATGAGCAGTTCTTC.

The rearrangement joins TRBV3-1 (or the pseudogene TRBV3-2) to TRBJ1-2; the D gene is possibly TRBD1 (6 bases). V was pared by 5 bases and J by 4 bases, with 11 bases between. The germline V gene has CDR1 LGHDT and CDR2 YNNKEL (reference sequence). The CDR3 length is 13 residues. CDR3 coding DNA: TGTGCCAGCAGCACGGGACAATCCTATGGCTACACCTTC. This encodes CASSTGQSYGYTF.

The gene calls are TRBV7-6 and TRBJ1-3, with D possibly being TRBD1 (5 bases). The CDR3 extends over 14 amino acids. V was clipped by 3 bases and J by 2 bases, with 8 bases between them. CDR1 SGHVS and CDR2 FNYEAQ come from the germline V gene. CDR3: CASSFAGPGNTIYF. CDR3 sequence (DNA): TGTGCCAGCAGCTTCGCAGGGCCTGGAAACACCATATATTTT.

The chain carries TRBV7-3 and TRBJ1-5; TRBD1 matches at 8 bases. The germline V gene has CDR1 SGHTA and CDR2 FQGTGA. There are 15 residues in the CDR3. J was trimmed by 3 bases and V by 5 bases; bases with no gene match: 6. The chain's CDR3 is CASSQQGVDNQPQHF. The CDR3 coding sequence is TGTGCCAGCAGCCAACAGGGGGTGGACAATCAGCCCCAGCATTTT.

CDR3 nucleotides: TGTGCCAGTAGTATAGATTCGAGGGGGACTGAAGCTTTCTTT. Translation: CASSIDSRGTEAFF. This chain uses TRBV19 with TRBJ1-1; D is perhaps TRBD1 (6 bases). CDR3 length equals 14 residues. Germline CDR1 LNHDA, CDR2 SQIVND (reference sequence). Trimming stripped 0 bases from V and 5 bases from J, with 10 bases between.

The DNA of the CDR3 is TGTGCCAGCAGACGTGTGGTAGGGGTGGGCACTGAAGCTTTCTTT. This translates into CASRRVVGVGTEAFF. This chain uses TRBV27 with TRBJ1-1; the D gene is possibly TRBD1 (5 bases). This CDR3 has 15 amino acids. Trimming pared 6 bases from V and 4 bases from J, leaving 18 bases between. CDR1 is MNHEY, CDR2 SMNVEV, per germline (reference sequence).

This chain joins TRBV5-1 and TRBJ2-7; D is possibly TRBD2 (6 bases). The CDR3 covers 15 residues. Germline-derived CDR1 and CDR2 are SGHRS and YFSETQ. The V gene lost 4 bases and the J gene lost 6 bases, with 20 bases spanning the gap. The CDR3 sequence is CASSRTRGLGGEQYF. The DNA for the CDR3 is TGCGCCAGCAGCCGAACGCGGGGCCTCGGCGGCGAGCAGTACTTC.

This chain joins TRBV27 and TRBJ2-5; D possibly corresponds to TRBD1 (5 bases). Germline V CDR1 and CDR2: MNHEY, SMNVEV (reference sequence). The CDR3 length is 13 residues. V lost 8 bases, J lost 5 bases, and 15 bases lay in between. CDR3 sequence reads: CASQGLGRETQYF. The DNA of the CDR3 is TGTGCCAGCCAAGGTCTGGGGCGTGAGACCCAGTACTTC.

The rearrangement uses TRBV15 and TRBJ1-5; maybe TRBD1 (6 bases). Trimming removed 5 bases at V and 5 bases at J, with 22 bases between. CDR3 size: 17 residues. The V gene's germline CDR1 is LNHNV and CDR2 YYDKDF (reference sequence). The CDR3 is CATSPSRDLRGDQPQHF. The CDR3 DNA reads TGTGCCACCAGCCCCTCTCGAGACCTCAGGGGAGATCAGCCCCAGCATTTT.

The rearrangement uses TRBV5-6 and TRBJ2-5; 10 bases are a match to TRBD2. The junction had 5 bases not matched to a gene; V was cut back by 1 base and J by 5 bases. Germline loops: CDR1 SGHDT, CDR2 YYEEEE. The CDR3 is 15 residues long. The DNA of the CDR3 is TGTGCCAGCAGCTTGTTTCTAGCGGGGGACGAGACCCAGTACTTC. The encoded protein is CASSLFLAGDETQYF.

V usage is TRBV6-2 or TRBV6-3 and J usage is TRBJ2-3, with 9 bases identical to TRBD2. V dropped 5 bases and J dropped 6; count of bases not matched to a gene: 6. This CDR3 comprises 14 residues. CDR1 and CDR2 (germline): MNHEY, SVGEGT. The CDR3 protein is CASSQAGGPDTQYF. As DNA, the CDR3 is TGTGCCAGCAGTCAGGCGGGGGGGCCGGATACGCAGTATTTT.

The table lists this clone with a count of one. The rearrangement uses TRBV27 and TRBJ1-6; D is ambiguous. Germline loops: CDR1 MNHEY, CDR2 SMNVEV (reference sequence). V was trimmed by 3 bases and J by 0 bases, leaving 18 bases between them. The CDR3 is 19 residues long. The CDR3 loop is CASSLSSFRSSSYNSPLHF. CDR3 bases: TGTGCCAGCAGTTTGTCCTCGTTCAGGTCAAGCTCCTATAATTCACCCCTCCACTTT.

This chain connects TRBV20-1 to TRBJ2-7; TRBD2 matches 11 bases. The germline gives CDR1 DFQATT, CDR2 SNEGSKA (reference sequence). Germline trimming cut 3 bases from V and 6 bases from J; bases unmatched to any gene: 10. The CDR3 extends over 15 amino acids. CDR3 sequence reads: CSASLLAGAASEQYF. Here the CDR3 DNA reads TGCAGTGCTAGTTTACTAGCGGGGGCTGCGTCCGAGCAGTACTTC.

The V call is TRBV19, the J call TRBJ1-1, with D uncertain. V lost 3 bases, J lost 2 bases, and 4 bases lay in between. There are 12 residues in the CDR3. From germline, CDR1 is LNHDA and CDR2 SQIVND (reference sequence). CDR3: CASSITNTEAFF. For the CDR3, the DNA is TGTGCCAGTAGTATTACTAACACTGAAGCTTTCTTT.

The chain carries TRBV10-1 and TRBJ2-1; no clear D gene. The ends were cut back, 0 bases at V and 7 bases at J, with 4 bases in the middle. Germline lookup yields CDR1 WNHNN and CDR2 SYGVQD (reference sequence). The CDR3 consists of 12 residues. The CDR3 bases are TGCGCCAGCAGTGAGTCCGGGAATGAGCAGTTCTTC. Translation gives CASSESGNEQFF.

The chain joins TRBV5-8 to TRBJ2-2, with D unresolved. Per the germline V gene, CDR1 is SGHTS and CDR2 is YDEGEE. The CDR3 has 13 amino acids. Trimming pared 9 bases from V and 7 bases from J, leaving 16 bases between. The CDR3 region has the DNA TGTGCCACCGACATCATGGAAGGCGGGGAGCTGTTTTTT. The encoded protein is CATDIMEGGELFF.

The rearrangement links TRBV2 to TRBJ1-4; D is ambiguous. V lost 6 bases, J lost 5 bases, and 13 bases lay in between. This CDR3 contains 14 residues. The V gene's germline CDR1 is SNHLY and CDR2 FYNNEI. The CDR3 coding sequence is TGTGCCAGCAGCCTTCGGTACGGGAATGAAAAACTGTTTTTT. Translation gives CASSLRYGNEKLFF. Together with reference TRBV2 and TRBJ1-4, the CDR3 gives the full variable domain: EPEVTQTPSHQVTQMGQEVILRCVPISNHLYFYWYRQILGQKVEFLVSFYNNEISEKSEIFDDQFSVERPDGSNFTLKIRSTKLEDSAMYFCASSLRYGNEKLFFGSGTQLSVL.

This clone showed up just a few times. V usage is TRBV5-4 and J usage is TRBJ2-3; 13 bases are shared with TRBD2. Per germline, CDR1 SGHNT and CDR2 YYREEE (reference sequence). J lost 6 bases, V lost 4 bases, and 8 bases had no gene match. The CDR3 runs 16 residues. The CDR3 DNA reads as TGTGCCAGCAGCATTGGGACTAGCGGGGAGGTGGATACGCAGTATTTT. Protein product: CASSIGTSGEVDTQYF.

This chain joins TRBV2 and TRBJ1-6; D is ambiguous. Germline loops: CDR1 SNHLY, CDR2 FYNNEI. CDR3 length equals 18 residues. Trimming took 7 bases from V and 8 from J, leaving 27 bases between them. CDR3 coding DNA: TGTGCCAGCATGTGGAGGGTGAATAGTAACCTGTTTGATTCACCCCTCCACTTT. Residues: CASMWRVNSNLFDSPLHF.

This chain connects TRBV3-1 (or the pseudogene TRBV3-2) to TRBJ2-1; tentative D call: TRBD2 (7 bases). CDR3 length: 13 residues. The ends were cut back, 5 bases at V and 8 bases at J, with 13 bases in the middle. Germline V gene data show CDR1 as LGHDT and CDR2 as YNNKEL (reference sequence). The CDR3 sequence is CASSWGGLDEQFF. CDR3 nucleotide sequence: TGTGCCAGCAGCTGGGGGGGCCTCGATGAGCAGTTCTTC.

The chain carries TRBV24-1 and TRBJ2-1; maybe TRBD2 (5 bases). CDR3 size: 14 residues. V was clipped by 5 bases and J by 5 bases, with 12 bases between them. The germline V gene encodes CDR1 KGHDR and CDR2 SFDVKD. CDR3 amino acids: CATSVGGRDNEQFF. CDR3 coding DNA: TGTGCCACCAGTGTAGGAGGAAGGGACAATGAGCAGTTCTTC.

V is TRBV27 and J is TRBJ2-7, with D hard to call. The CDR3 totals 13 residues. Trimming removed 6 bases from V and 3 bases from J, with 12 bases in between. Germline lookup yields CDR1 MNHEY and CDR2 SMNVEV (reference sequence). CDR3 sequence (DNA): TGTGCCAGCAGCTACCCCCCCTTCTACGAGCAGTACTTC. This sequence encodes CASSYPPFYEQYF.

The chain uses TRBV14 and TRBJ1-1; 12 nucleotides match TRBD1. The V segment lost 0 bases and the J segment 3 bases; nucleotides outside the gene matches: 11. The CDR3 runs to 19 residues. Germline CDR1 and CDR2: SGHDN and FVKESK. In nucleotides, the CDR3 is TGTGCCAGCAGCCAAGATTTTTGGGGGACAGGGGGCTGGGACACTGAAGCTTTCTTT. Translation: CASSQDFWGTGGWDTEAFF.

The gene calls are TRBV5-6 and TRBJ1-1; 7 bases line up with TRBD1. The CDR3 contains 15 residues. Germline V CDR1 and CDR2: SGHDT, YYEEEE. V shed 2 bases and J 4 bases; nucleotides not matched to a gene: 8. The CDR3 spells CASSFNRGLGTEAFF. The CDR3 bases are TGTGCCAGCAGCTTTAACAGGGGTTTAGGCACTGAAGCTTTCTTT.

The chain has TRBV6-2 or TRBV6-3 and TRBJ2-3; 11 bases align to TRBD2. With V trimmed by 4 bases and J by 1 base, 7 bases remained unmatched. The germline V gene has CDR1 MNHEY and CDR2 SVGEGT. This CDR3 has 17 amino acids. CDR3 bases: TGTGCCAGCAGTTCCCGTGGACTAGCGGGCCGCACAGATACGCAGTATTTT. Translated: CASSSRGLAGRTDTQYF.

This chain connects TRBV2 to TRBJ1-2, with 7 bases lining up with TRBD1. CDR1 and CDR2 (germline): SNHLY, FYNNEI. V shed 4 bases, J shed 2 bases, and the junction held 4 bases outside the gene matches. The CDR3 runs 14 residues. The CDR3 DNA reads as TGTGCCAGCAGTGGGACAGGACAAAACTATGGCTACACCTTC. It encodes CASSGTGQNYGYTF.